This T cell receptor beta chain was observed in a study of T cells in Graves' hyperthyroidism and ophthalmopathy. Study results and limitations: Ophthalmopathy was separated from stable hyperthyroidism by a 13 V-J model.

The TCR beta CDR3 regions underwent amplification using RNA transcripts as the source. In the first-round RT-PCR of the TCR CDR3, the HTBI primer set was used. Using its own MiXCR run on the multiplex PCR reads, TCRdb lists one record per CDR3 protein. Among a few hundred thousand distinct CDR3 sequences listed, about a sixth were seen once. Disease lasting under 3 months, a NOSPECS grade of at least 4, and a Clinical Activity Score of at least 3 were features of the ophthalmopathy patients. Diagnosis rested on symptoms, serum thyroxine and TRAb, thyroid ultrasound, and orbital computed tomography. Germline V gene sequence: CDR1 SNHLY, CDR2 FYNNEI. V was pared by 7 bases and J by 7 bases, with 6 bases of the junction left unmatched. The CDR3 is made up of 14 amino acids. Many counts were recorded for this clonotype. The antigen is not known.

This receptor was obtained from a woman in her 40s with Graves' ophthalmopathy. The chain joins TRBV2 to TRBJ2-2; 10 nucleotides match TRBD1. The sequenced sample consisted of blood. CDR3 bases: TGTGCCAGCAAAGAGGACAGGGGGAGCGGGGAGCTGTTTTTT. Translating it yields CASKEDRGSGELFF.